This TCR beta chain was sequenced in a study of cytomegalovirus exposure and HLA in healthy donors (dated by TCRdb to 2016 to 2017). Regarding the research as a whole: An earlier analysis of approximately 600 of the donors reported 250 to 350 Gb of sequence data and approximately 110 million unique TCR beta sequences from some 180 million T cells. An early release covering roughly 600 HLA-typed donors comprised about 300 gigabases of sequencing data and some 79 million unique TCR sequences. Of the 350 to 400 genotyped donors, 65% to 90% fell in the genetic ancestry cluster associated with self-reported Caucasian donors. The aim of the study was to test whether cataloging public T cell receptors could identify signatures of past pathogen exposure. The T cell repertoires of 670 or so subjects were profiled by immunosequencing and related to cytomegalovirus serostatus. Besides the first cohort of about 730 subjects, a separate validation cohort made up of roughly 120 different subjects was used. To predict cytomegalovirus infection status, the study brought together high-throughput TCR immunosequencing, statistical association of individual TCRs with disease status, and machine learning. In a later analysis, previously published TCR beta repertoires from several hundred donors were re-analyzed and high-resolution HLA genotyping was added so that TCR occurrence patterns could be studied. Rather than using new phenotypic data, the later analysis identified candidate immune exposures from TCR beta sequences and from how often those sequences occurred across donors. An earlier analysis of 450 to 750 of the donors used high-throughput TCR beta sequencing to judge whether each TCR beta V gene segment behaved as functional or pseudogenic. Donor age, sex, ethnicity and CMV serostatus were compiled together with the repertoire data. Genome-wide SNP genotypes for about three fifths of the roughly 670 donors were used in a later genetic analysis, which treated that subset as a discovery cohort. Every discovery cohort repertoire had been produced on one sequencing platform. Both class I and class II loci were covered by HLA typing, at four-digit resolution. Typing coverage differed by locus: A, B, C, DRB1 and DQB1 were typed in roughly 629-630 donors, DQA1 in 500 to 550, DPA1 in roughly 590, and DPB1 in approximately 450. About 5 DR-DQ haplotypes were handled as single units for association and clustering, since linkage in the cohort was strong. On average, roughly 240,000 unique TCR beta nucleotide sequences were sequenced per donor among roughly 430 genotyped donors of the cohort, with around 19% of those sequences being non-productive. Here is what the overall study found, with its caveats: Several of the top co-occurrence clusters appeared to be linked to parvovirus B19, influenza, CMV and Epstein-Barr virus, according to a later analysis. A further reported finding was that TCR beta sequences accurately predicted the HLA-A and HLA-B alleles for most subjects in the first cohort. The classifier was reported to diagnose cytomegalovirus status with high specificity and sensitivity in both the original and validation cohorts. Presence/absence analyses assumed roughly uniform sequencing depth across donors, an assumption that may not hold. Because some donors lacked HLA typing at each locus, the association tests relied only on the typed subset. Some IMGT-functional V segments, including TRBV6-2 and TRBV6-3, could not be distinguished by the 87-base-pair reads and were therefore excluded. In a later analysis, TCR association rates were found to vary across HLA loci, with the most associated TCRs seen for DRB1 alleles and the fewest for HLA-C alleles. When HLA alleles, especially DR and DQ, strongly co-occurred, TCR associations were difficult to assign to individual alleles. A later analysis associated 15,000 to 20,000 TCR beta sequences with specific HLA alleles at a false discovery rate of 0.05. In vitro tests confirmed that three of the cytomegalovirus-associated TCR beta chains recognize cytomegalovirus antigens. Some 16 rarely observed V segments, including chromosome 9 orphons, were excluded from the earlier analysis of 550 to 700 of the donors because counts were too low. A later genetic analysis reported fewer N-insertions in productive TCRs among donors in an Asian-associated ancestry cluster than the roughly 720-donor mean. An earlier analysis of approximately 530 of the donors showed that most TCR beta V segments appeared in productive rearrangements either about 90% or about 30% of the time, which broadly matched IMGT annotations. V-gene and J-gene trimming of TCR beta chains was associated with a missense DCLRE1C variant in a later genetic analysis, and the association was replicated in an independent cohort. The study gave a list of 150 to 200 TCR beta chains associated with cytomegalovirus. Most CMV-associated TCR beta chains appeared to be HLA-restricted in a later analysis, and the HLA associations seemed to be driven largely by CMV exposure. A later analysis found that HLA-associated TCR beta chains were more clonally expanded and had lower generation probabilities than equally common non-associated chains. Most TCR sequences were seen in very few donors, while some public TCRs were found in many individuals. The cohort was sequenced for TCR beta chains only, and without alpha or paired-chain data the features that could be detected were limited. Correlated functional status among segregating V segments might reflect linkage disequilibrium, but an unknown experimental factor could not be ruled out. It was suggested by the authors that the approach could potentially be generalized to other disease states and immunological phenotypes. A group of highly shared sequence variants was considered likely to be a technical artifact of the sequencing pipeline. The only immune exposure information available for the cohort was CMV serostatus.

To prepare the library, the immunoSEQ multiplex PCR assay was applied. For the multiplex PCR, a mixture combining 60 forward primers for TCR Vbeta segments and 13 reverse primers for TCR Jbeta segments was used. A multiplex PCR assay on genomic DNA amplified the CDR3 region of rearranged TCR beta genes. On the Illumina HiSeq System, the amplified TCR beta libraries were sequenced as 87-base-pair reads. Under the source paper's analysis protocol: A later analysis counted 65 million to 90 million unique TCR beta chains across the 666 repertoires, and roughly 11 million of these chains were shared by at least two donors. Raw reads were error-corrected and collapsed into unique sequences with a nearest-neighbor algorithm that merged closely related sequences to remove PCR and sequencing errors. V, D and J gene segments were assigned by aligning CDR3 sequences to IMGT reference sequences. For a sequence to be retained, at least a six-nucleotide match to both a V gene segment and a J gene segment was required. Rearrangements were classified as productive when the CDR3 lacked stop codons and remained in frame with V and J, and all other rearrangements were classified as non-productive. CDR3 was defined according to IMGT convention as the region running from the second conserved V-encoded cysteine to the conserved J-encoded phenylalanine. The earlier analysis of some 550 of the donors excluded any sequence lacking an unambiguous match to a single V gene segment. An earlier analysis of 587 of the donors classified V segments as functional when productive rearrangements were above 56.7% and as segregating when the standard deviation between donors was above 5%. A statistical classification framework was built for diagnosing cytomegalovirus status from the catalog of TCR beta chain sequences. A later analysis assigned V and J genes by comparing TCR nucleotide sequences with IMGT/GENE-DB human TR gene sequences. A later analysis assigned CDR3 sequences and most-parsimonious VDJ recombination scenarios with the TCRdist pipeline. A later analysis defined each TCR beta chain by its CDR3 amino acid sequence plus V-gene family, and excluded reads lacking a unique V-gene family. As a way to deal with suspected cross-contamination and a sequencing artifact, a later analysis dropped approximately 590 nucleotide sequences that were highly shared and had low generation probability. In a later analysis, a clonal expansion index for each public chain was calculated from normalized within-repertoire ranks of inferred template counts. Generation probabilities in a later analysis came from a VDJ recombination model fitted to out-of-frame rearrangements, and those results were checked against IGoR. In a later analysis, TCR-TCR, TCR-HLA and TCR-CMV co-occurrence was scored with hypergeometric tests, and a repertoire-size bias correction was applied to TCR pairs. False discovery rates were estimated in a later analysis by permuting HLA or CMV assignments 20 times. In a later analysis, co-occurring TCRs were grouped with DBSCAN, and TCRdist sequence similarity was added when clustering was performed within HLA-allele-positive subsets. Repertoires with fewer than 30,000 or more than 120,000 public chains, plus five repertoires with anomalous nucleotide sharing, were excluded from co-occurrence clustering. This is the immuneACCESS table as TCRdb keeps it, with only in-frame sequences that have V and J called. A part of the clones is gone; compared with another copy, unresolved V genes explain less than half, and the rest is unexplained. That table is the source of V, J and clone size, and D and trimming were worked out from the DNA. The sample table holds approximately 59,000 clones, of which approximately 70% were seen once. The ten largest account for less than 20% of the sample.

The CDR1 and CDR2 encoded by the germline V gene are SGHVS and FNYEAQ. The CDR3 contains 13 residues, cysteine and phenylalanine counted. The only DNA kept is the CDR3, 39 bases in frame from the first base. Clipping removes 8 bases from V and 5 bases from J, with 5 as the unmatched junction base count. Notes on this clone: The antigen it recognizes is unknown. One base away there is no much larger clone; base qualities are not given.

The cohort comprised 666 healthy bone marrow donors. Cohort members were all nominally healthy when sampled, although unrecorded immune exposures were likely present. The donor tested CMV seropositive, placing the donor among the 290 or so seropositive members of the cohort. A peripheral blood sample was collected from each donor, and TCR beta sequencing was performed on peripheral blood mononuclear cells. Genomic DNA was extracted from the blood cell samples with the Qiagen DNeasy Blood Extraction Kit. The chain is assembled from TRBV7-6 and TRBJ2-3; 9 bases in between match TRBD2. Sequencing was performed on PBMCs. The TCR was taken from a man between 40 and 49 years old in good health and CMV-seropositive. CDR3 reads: CASQERGEDTQYF. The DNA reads TGTGCCAGCCAAGAGCGGGGGGAAGATACGCAGTATTTT.